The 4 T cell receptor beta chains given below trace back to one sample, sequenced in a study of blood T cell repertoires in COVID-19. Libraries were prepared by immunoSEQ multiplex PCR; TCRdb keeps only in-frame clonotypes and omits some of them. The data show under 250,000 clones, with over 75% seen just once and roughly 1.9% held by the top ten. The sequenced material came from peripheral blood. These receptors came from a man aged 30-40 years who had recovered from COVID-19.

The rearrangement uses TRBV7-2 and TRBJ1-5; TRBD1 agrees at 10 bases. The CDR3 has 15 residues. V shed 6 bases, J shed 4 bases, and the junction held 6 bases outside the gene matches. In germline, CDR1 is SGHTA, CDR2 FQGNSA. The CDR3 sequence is CASSPWTGGNQPQHF. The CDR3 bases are TGTGCCAGCAGTCCGTGGACAGGGGGGAATCAGCCCCAGCATTTT.

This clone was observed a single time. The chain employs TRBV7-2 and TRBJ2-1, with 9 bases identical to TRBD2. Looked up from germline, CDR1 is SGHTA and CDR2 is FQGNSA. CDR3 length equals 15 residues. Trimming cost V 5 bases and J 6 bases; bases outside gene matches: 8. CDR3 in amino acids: CASSRGGDVINEQFF. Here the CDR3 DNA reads TGTGCCAGCAGCCGCGGGGGGGACGTGATCAATGAGCAGTTCTTC.

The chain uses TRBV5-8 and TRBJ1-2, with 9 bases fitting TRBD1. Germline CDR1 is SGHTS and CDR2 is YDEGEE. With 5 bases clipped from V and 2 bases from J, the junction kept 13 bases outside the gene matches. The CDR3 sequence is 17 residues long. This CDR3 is CASRTLGTGQGNYGYTF. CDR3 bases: TGTGCCAGCAGGACGCTTGGCACGGGACAGGGAAACTATGGCTACACCTTC.

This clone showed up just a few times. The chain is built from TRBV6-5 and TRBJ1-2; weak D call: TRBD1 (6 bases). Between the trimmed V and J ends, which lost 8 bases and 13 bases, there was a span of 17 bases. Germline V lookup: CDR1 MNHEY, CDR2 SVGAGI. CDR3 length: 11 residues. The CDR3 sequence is CASGTGRVGTF. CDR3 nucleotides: TGTGCCAGCGGTACAGGGAGGGTTGGCACCTTC.